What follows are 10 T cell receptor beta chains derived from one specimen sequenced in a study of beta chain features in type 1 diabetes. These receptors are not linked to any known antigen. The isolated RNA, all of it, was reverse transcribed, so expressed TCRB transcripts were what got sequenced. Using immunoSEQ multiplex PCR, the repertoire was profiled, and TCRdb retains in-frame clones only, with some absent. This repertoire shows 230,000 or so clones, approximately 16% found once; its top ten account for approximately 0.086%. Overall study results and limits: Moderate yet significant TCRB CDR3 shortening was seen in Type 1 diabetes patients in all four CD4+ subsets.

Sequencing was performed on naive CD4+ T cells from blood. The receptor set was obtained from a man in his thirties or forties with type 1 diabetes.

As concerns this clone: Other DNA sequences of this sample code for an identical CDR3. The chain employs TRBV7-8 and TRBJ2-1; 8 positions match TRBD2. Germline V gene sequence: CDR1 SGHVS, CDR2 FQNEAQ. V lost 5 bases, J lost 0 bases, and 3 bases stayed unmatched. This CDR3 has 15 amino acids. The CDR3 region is CASSLREGSYNEQFF. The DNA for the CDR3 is TGTGCCAGCAGCCTACGGGAGGGCTCCTACAATGAGCAGTTCTTC. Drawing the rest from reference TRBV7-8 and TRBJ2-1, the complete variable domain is GAGVSQSPRYKVAKRGQDVALRCDPISGHVSLFWYQQALGQGPEFLTYFQNEAQLDKSGLPSDRFFAERPEGSVSTLKIQRTQQEDSAVYLCASSLREGSYNEQFFGPGTRLTVL.

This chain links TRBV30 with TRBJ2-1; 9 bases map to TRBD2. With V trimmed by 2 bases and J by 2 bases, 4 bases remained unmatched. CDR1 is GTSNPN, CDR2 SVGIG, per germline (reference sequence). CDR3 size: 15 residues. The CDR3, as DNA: TGTGCCTGGAGTCCCGGGACTAGCACCTACAATGAGCAGTTCTTC. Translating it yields CAWSPGTSTYNEQFF. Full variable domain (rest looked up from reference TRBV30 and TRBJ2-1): SQTIHQWPATLVQPVGSPLSLECTVEGTSNPNLYWYRQAAGRGLQLLFYSVGIGQISSEVPQNLSASRPQDRQFILSSKKLLLSDSGFYLCAWSPGTSTYNEQFFGPGTRLTVL.

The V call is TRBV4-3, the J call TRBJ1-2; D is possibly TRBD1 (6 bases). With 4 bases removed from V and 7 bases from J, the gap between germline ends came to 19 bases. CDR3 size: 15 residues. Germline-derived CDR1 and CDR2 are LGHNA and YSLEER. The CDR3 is CASSPATGNRFGYTF. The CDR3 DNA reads TGCGCCAGCAGCCCGGCTACAGGGAATCGCTTTGGCTACACCTTC.

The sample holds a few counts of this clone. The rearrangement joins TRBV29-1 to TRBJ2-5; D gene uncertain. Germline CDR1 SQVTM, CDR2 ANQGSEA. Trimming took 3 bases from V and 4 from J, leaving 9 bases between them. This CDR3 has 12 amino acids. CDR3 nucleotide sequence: TGCAGCGTTGACCCCCGGGCAGAGACCCAGTACTTC. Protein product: CSVDPRAETQYF. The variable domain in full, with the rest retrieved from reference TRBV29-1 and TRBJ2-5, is SAVISQKPSRDICQRGTSLTIQCQVDSQVTMMFWYRQQPGQSLTLIATANQGSEATYESGFVIDKFPISRPNLTFSTLTVSNMSPEDSSIYLCSVDPRAETQYFGPGTRLLVL.

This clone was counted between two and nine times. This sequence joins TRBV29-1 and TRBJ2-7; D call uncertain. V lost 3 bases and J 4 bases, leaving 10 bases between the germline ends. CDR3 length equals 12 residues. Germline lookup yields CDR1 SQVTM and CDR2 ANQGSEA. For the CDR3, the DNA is TGCAGCGTTGAGGCCCCCGCATACGAGCAGTACTTC. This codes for CSVEAPAYEQYF.

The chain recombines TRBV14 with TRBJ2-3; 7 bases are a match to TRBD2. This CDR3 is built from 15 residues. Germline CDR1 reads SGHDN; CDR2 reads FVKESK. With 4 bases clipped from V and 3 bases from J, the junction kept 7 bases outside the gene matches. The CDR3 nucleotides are TGTGCCAGCAGCCTCCGGGGAGCGGGAACAGATACGCAGTATTTT. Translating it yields CASSLRGAGTDTQYF.

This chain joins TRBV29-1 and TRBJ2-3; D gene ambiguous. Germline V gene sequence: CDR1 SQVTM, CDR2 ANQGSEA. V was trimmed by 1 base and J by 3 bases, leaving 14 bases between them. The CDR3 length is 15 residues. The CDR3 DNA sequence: TGCAGCGTTGAAGTCCCTCCCCTGAGAACAGATACGCAGTATTTT. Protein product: CSVEVPPLRTDTQYF.

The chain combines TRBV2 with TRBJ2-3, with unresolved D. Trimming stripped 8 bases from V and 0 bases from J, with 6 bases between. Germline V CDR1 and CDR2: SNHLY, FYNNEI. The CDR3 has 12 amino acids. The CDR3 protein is CASDPSTDTQYF. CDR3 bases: TGTGCCAGCGATCCAAGCACAGATACGCAGTATTTT.

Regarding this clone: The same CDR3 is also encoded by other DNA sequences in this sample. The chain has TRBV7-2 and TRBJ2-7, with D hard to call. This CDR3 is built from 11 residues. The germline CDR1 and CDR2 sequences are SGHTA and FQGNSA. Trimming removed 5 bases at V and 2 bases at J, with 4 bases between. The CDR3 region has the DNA TGTGCCAGCAGCCCTGCCTACGAGCAGTACTTC. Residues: CASSPAYEQYF.

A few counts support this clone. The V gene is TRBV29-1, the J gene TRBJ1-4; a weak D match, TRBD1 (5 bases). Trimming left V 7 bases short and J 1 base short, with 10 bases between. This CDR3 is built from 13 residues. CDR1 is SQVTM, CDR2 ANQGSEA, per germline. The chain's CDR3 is CSATGGTNEKLFF. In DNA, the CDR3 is TGCAGCGCTACGGGGGGAACTAATGAAAAACTGTTTTTT. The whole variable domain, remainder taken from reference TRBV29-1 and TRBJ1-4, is SAVISQKPSRDICQRGTSLTIQCQVDSQVTMMFWYRQQPGQSLTLIATANQGSEATYESGFVIDKFPISRPNLTFSTLTVSNMSPEDSSIYLCSATGGTNEKLFFGSGTQLSVL.